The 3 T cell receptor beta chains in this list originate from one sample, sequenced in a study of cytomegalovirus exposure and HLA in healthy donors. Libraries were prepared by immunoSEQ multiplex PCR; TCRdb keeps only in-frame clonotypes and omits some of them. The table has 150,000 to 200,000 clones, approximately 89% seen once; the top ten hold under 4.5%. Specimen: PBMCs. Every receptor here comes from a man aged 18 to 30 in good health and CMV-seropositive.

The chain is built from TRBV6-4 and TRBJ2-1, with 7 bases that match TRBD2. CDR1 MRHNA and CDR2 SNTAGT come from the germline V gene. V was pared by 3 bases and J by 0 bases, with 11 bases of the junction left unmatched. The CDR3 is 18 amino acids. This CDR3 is CASSEHILAPISYNEQFF. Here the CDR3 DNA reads TGTGCCAGCAGTGAGCACATACTAGCGCCGATCTCCTACAATGAGCAGTTCTTC.

In nucleotides, the CDR3 is TGTGCCAGCAGCTCGGGGGGAAGCGGGAGGTCTTACAATGAGCAGTTCTTC. Translating it yields CASSSGGSGRSYNEQFF. V and J are TRBV5-4 and TRBJ2-1, with TRBD2 matching 9 bases. The length of the CDR3 is 17 residues. Germline CDR1 reads SGHNT; CDR2 reads YYREEE (reference sequence). The J segment lost 4 bases and the V segment lost 3 bases, leaving 11 bases of the junction unmatched. The full variable domain, with the rest looked up from reference TRBV5-4 and TRBJ2-1, is ETGVTQSPTHLIKTRGQQVTLRCSSQSGHNTVSWYQQALGQGPQFIFQYYREEENGRGNFPPRFSGLQFPNYSSELNVNALELDDSALYLCASSSGGSGRSYNEQFFGPGTRLTVL.

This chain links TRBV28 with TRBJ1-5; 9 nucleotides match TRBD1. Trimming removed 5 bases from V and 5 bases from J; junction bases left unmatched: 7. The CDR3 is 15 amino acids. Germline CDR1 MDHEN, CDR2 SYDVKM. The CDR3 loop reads CASSPWGQGYQPQHF. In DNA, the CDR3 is TGTGCCAGCAGTCCATGGGGACAGGGTTATCAGCCCCAGCATTTT.